This is a list of T cell receptor beta chains from one sample in a study of Graves' ophthalmopathy and Graves' hyperthyroidism. Using its own MiXCR run on the multiplex PCR reads, TCRdb lists one record per CDR3 protein. The table has roughly 230,000 distinct CDR3 sequences, around a fifth seen once. The sample comprised peripheral blood. The receptor source for this set is a woman between 45 and 65 years old with Graves' ophthalmopathy. Each CDR3 is given with its conserved first and last residue. The order of the fields is J gene, D gene, V gene, clone size, CDR3 DNA, CDR3 protein. The D gene is left open where the match is weak. A row's size may be missing; if present it is once, few, many or a size class.

TRBJ1-1 | TRBD1 | TRBV12-3/TRBV12-4 | many | TGTGCCAGCAGTTTAGCGCCAGGGGGCGGGAACACTGAAGCTTTCTTT | CASSLAPGGGNTEAFF
TRBJ1-5 | . | TRBV18 | few | TGTGCCAGCTCACCACCGTTGGGGCTTGGCAATCAGCCCCAGCATTTT | CASSPPLGLGNQPQHF
TRBJ1-5 | TRBD1 | TRBV7-9 | many | TGTGCCAGCAGCGGCCAACAGGGGCAGCCCCAGCATTTT | CASSGQQGQPQHF
TRBJ1-2 | . | TRBV30 | many | TGTGCCTTCACGGATAACTATGGCTACACCTTC | CAFTDNYGYTF
TRBJ1-5 | . | TRBV29-1 | many | TGCAGCGTGGCCCTGGGGGATAATCAGCCCCAGCATTTT | CSVALGDNQPQHF
TRBJ2-7 | . | TRBV28 | few | TGTGCCAGCAGTACCCCCGGGCCGCCCTACGAGCAGTACTTC | CASSTPGPPYEQYF
TRBJ2-2 | TRBD1 | TRBV19 | . | TGTGCCAGTTTCGAACAGGGGAACGGGGAGCTGTTTTTT | CASFEQGNGELFF
TRBJ2-5 | TRBD2 | TRBV7-9 | many | TGTGCCAGCAGCCCCCCTAGCGGACAAGAGACCCAGTACTTC | CASSPPSGQETQYF
TRBJ2-2 | TRBD1 | TRBV11-2 | many | TGTGCCAGCAGCCCGGGGACAGCCAGGGTCGGGGAGCTGTTTTTT | CASSPGTARVGELFF
TRBJ2-7 | TRBD2 | TRBV28 | . | TGTGCCAGCAGTCCCCATAGCGGGAGTGGGGCGCACGAGCAGTACTTC | CASSPHSGSGAHEQYF
TRBJ1-3 | . | TRBV7-6 | . | TGTGCCAGCAGCCTACAAAGCTCTGGAAACACCATATATTTT | CASSLQSSGNTIYF
TRBJ1-1 | . | TRBV5-1 | many | TGCGCCAGCAGCTTGGCCCCGGAGCTGGGGACTGAAGCTTTCTTT | CASSLAPELGTEAFF
TRBJ2-5 | TRBD1 | TRBV11-2 | many | TGTGCCAGCAGCTTAGATCTACAGGGGAAAGAGACCCAGTACTTC | CASSLDLQGKETQYF
TRBJ1-3 | TRBD1 | TRBV6-5 | many | TGTGCCAGCAGTTATGACAGGGGCCGTTCTTCTACCATATATTTT | CASSYDRGRSSTIYF
TRBJ1-2 | . | TRBV6-5 | many | TGTGCCAGCAGTTACACCGGAGGCTACACCTTC | CASSYTGGYTF
TRBJ1-6 | . | TRBV28 | . | TGTGTCAGCAGTTTCCCAGGGGCGTATAATTCACCCCTCCACTTT | CVSSFPGAYNSPLHF
TRBJ1-4 | . | TRBV6-1 | few | TGTGCCAGCTACAGGGAAAAACTGTTTTTT | CASYREKLFF
TRBJ2-2 | . | TRBV5-1 | many | TGCGCCAGCAGCGTTGGGGATTGGACTACTTACACCGGGGAGCTGTTTTTT | CASSVGDWTTYTGELFF
TRBJ2-5 | TRBD1 | TRBV12-3/TRBV12-4 | once | TGTGCCAGCAGGACGACAGGGGCCGGGGAGACCCAGTACTTC | CASRTTGAGETQYF
TRBJ2-7 | . | TRBV6-5 | many | TGTGCCAGCCAGGTCTCCCCGGTCGAGCAGTACTTC | CASQVSPVEQYF
TRBJ2-7 | TRBD1 | TRBV6-1 | many | TGTGCCATCCAGGGGGCATCTTACTACGAGCAGTACTTC | CAIQGASYYEQYF
TRBJ1-5 | . | TRBV19 | few | TGTGCCAGTAGTGCCCGGGGGGGGGGCCCTCAGCCCCAGCATTTT | CASSARGGGPQPQHF
TRBJ1-1 | . | TRBV12-3/TRBV12-4 | . | TGTGCCAACGCAGGGTGGGGCACTGAAGCTTTCTTT | CANAGWGTEAFF
TRBJ2-7 | . | TRBV20-1 | . | TGCAGTGCTAGAGATAGGTGGGAGGGGGGGTACGAGCAGTACTTC | CSARDRWEGGYEQYF
TRBJ2-7 | . | TRBV20-1 | many | TGCAGTGCTAGATGGGGGATGGGCTCCTACGAGCAGTACTTC | CSARWGMGSYEQYF
TRBJ2-5 | . | TRBV6-5 | many | TGTGCCAGCATCGACCCCTTCCAAGAGACCCAGTACTTC | CASIDPFQETQYF
TRBJ2-7 | . | TRBV12-3/TRBV12-4 | many | TGTGCCAGCAGTTTTCCCGCCCGGGCTAACGAGCAGTACTTC | CASSFPARANEQYF
TRBJ2-2 | TRBD2 | TRBV30 | few | TGTGCCTGGAGCGGGGGTAGCGGGAGACGGGAGCTGTTTTTT | CAWSGGSGRRELFF
TRBJ2-2 | TRBD1 | TRBV2 | many | TGTGCCAGCAGTGCAGGGACAGGCCTCACCGGGGAGCTGTTTTTT | CASSAGTGLTGELFF
TRBJ1-1 | . | TRBV29-1 | many | TGCAGCGTTACCCCGACACCAGACACTGAAGCTTTCTTT | CSVTPTPDTEAFF
TRBJ1-5 | . | TRBV27 | . | TGTGCCAGCAGTTTGTGGGGTAAACAGCCCCAGCATTTT | CASSLWGKQPQHF
TRBJ1-5 | . | TRBV2 | many | TGTGCCAGCAGTGTAGCAGGTTTGGGCAATCAGCCCCAGCATTTT | CASSVAGLGNQPQHF
TRBJ1-1 | . | TRBV5-1 | many | TGCGCCAGCAGCCGGACACTTATGAACACTGAAGCTTTCTTT | CASSRTLMNTEAFF
TRBJ2-7 | . | TRBV5-4 | . | TGTGCCAGCAGCCCAGGACTGGGCTACGAGCAGTACTTC | CASSPGLGYEQYF
TRBJ1-6 | . | TRBV12-3/TRBV12-4 | many | TGTGCCAGCGGCAGCCGCTCCTATAATTCACCCCTCCACTTT | CASGSRSYNSPLHF
TRBJ2-7 | . | TRBV20-1 | many | TGCAGCGCCAATCGAGGCTCCTACGAGCAGTACTTC | CSANRGSYEQYF
TRBJ1-1 | TRBD1 | TRBV6-5 | medium-sized | TGTGCCAGCAGTAGGGACAGGGATGTACCTGAAGCTTTCTTT | CASSRDRDVPEAFF
TRBJ1-1 | . | TRBV6-5 | many | TGTGCCAGCAGTTACACTTGGAGGGCCATGAACACTGAAGCTTTCTTT | CASSYTWRAMNTEAFF
TRBJ2-7 | . | TRBV12-3/TRBV12-4 | . | TGTGCCACCAGGTATGGGTACGAGCAGTCCTTC | CATRYGYEQSF
TRBJ2-7 | . | TRBV13 | few | TGTGCCAGCTCCTTTGCCGGGACTGAAGTTACCTACGAGCAGTACTTC | CASSFAGTEVTYEQYF
TRBJ2-7 | TRBD1 | TRBV12-3/TRBV12-4 | many | TGTGCCAGCACCCCCGGGACAGGGGCTTACGAGCAGTACTTC | CASTPGTGAYEQYF
TRBJ1-3 | . | TRBV6-5 | . | TGCGCCAGCAGTTATCCCGGCTCTGGAAACACCATATATTTT | CASSYPGSGNTIYF
TRBJ2-7 | TRBD2 | TRBV27 | many | TGTGCCAGCAAGATAGCGGGAGGACTTGGCGAGCAGTACTTC | CASKIAGGLGEQYF
TRBJ2-7 | . | TRBV6-2/TRBV6-3 | . | TGTGCCAGCAGTTATTGGGACGAGCAGTACTTC | CASSYWDEQYF